The TCR beta chain described here comes from a study of cytomegalovirus exposure and HLA in healthy donors. Background on the study: Of several hundred genotyped donors, approximately 80% clustered with self-reported Caucasian donors.

Primers for the PCR totalled 60 Vbeta and 13 Jbeta. In the authors' methods: Among the unique TCR beta chains that a later analysis counted, 75 million to 85 million in all, 9.5 million to 12 million were shared. Profiling relied on immunoSEQ multiplex PCR, and the TCRdb table lists in-frame clones only, not all of them. V and J calls and clone size are given by that table; D and trimming were obtained from the DNA. This table has under 200,000 clones, roughly 79% appearing once. The study's findings and limits: Rarity marked most TCR sequences, yet some public TCRs occurred in many donors.

Germline CDR1 reads SEHNR; CDR2 reads FQNEAQ (reference sequence). Deletions cut 5 bases from V and 0 bases from J, with 11 bases between. The CDR3 extends over 15 amino acids. As regards this clone: The antigen is undetermined.

J is TRBJ1-3 and V is TRBV7-9; possible D gene TRBD1, 6 bases. Source material: PBMCs. This receptor was identified in a man in his forties or fifties in good health and CMV-seronegative. The CDR3 region has the DNA TGTGCCAGCAGCGACACAGGGTTCTCTGGAAACACCATATATTTT. Amino acids: CASSDTGFSGNTIYF.